The 24 T cell receptor beta chains listed next were all sequenced from one sample in a study of graft-versus-host responses after intestinal transplantation. The authors seeded some 200,000 CFSE-labeled responder cells together with some 200,000 irradiated stimulator cells tagged with violet dye. Clones were sequenced by immunoSEQ multiplex PCR, and TCRdb holds only the in-frame ones, with some missing. Of approximately 20,000 clones listed, about 43% are singletons. The sample consisted of alloreactive CD8+ T cells from a mixed lymphocyte reaction culture, taken before intestinal transplant. Subset in this sample: CFSE-low proliferating T cells sorted from approximately six-day pre-transplant mixed lymphocyte reaction (GvH or HvG direction). The receptor source for this set is a human patient who received an intestinal transplant.

This clone was seen only a few times. This chain links TRBV6-1 with TRBJ1-4, with unresolved D. CDR1 MNHNS and CDR2 SASEGT come from the germline V gene. Trimming removed 3 bases at V and 11 bases at J, with 7 bases between. The CDR3 is 11 amino acids. Written as DNA, the CDR3 is TGTGCCAGCAGTGATTGGGCCAAACTGTTTTTT. Translation gives CASSDWAKLFF.

This clone has a single count. The chain is built from TRBV6-5 and TRBJ2-1; 8 nucleotides match TRBD1. With V trimmed by 7 bases and J by 16 bases, 15 bases remained unmatched. This CDR3 contains 13 residues. CDR1 MNHEY and CDR2 SVGAGI come from the germline V gene. The CDR3 region has the DNA TGTGCCAGCACCACAGGACAGGGAATTGCCTACTTCTTC. This translates into CASTTGQGIAYFF.

V gene TRBV19 combines with J gene TRBJ2-7; D perhaps matches TRBD2 (6 bases). The CDR3 length is 15 residues. V was trimmed by 6 bases and J by 3 bases, leaving 18 bases between them. From germline, CDR1 is LNHDA and CDR2 SQIVND (reference sequence). CDR3 bases: TGTGCCAGTAGCTTCCGGGGAGGTGTAAACTACGAGCAGTACTTC. It specifies CASSFRGGVNYEQYF. Complete variable domain (other parts from reference TRBV19 and TRBJ2-7): DGGITQSPKYLFRKEGQNVTLSCEQNLNHDAMYWYRQDPGQGLRLIYYSQIVNDFQKGDIAEGYSVSREKKESFPLTVTSAQKNPTAFYLCASSFRGGVNYEQYFGPGTRLTVT.

This clone has a handful of counts. This sequence joins TRBV29-1 and TRBJ1-2; D may be TRBD1 (5 bases). This CDR3 contains 12 residues. Trimming pared 7 bases from V and 2 bases from J, leaving 11 bases between. Germline V gives CDR1 SQVTM, CDR2 ANQGSEA. Written as DNA, the CDR3 is TGCAGCGCAATCCGGGACAACTATGGCTACACCTTC. Protein: CSAIRDNYGYTF.

This clone was counted a single time. The chain employs TRBV2 and TRBJ1-4; 8 bases align to TRBD1. The CDR3 is 15 amino acids. Germline V gene data show CDR1 as SNHLY and CDR2 as FYNNEI. Trimming removed 5 bases from V and 3 bases from J; junction bases left unmatched: 5. For the CDR3, the DNA is TGTGCCAGCAGTTTCGGGGGACAGGCTAATGAAAAACTGTTTTTT. Translated: CASSFGGQANEKLFF. The whole variable domain, filled in from reference TRBV2 and TRBJ1-4, reads EPEVTQTPSHQVTQMGQEVILRCVPISNHLYFYWYRQILGQKVEFLVSFYNNEISEKSEIFDDQFSVERPDGSNFTLKIRSTKLEDSAMYFCASSFGGQANEKLFFGSGTQLSVL.

The V and J genes are TRBV27 and TRBJ2-7; possibly TRBD1 for D (6 bases). The germline V and J ends were trimmed by 4 bases and 5 bases, with 12 bases remaining between them. Germline V gene lookup returns CDR1 MNHEY and CDR2 SMNVEV (reference sequence). The length of the CDR3 is 13 residues. The CDR3 DNA is TGTGCCAGCAGTTCGGGACATTTGGACGAGCAGTACTTC. As protein: CASSSGHLDEQYF.

The table lists this clone with a few counts. V is TRBV19 and J is TRBJ2-5, with 7 bases identical to TRBD2. This CDR3 region has 13 residues. Per germline, CDR1 LNHDA and CDR2 SQIVND (reference sequence). V shed 4 bases, J shed 5 bases, and the junction held 4 bases outside the gene matches. CDR3 sequence reads: CASSTTSWETQYF. The CDR3 coding sequence is TGTGCCAGTAGTACGACTAGCTGGGAGACCCAGTACTTC.

This chain uses TRBV5-4 with TRBJ2-5; maybe TRBD2 (6 bases). Judging by the DNA end, TRBJ2-7 fits better; the J call may be wrong. Germline assignment: CDR1 SGHNT and CDR2 YYREEE (reference sequence). This CDR3 contains 14 residues. The CDR3 region is CASSYGTRTYEQYF. CDR3 DNA: TGTGCCAGCAGCTACGGGACTCGTACCTACGAGCAGTACTTC.

This clone came up a few times. This CDR3 is also generated by other DNA sequences in the sample. The chain has TRBV6-5 and TRBJ1-5; possibly TRBD1 for D (6 bases). The CDR3 extends over 15 amino acids. The ends were cut back, 0 bases at V and 1 base at J, with 7 bases in the middle. In germline, CDR1 is MNHEY, CDR2 SVGAGI. The CDR3 region is CASSYSGGSNQPQHF. DNA of the CDR3: TGTGCCAGCAGTTACTCAGGGGGAAGCAATCAGCCCCAGCATTTT.

In this sample, this clone turned up many times. The chain is built from TRBV6-5 and TRBJ1-1; TRBD1 is a possible D gene (6 bases). Germline loops: CDR1 MNHEY, CDR2 SVGAGI. V shed 5 bases and J shed 6 bases, with 13 bases lying between them. The CDR3 has 13 amino acids. CDR3 sequence: CASSPGVTAEAFF. In DNA, the CDR3 is TGTGCCAGCAGTCCAGGGGTGACGGCTGAAGCTTTCTTT.

As DNA, the CDR3 is TGTGCCAGCAGTCCCTTCCCCAAGACTAGCGGGAGAGGGTACGAGCAGTACTTC. Amino acid sequence: CASSPFPKTSGRGYEQYF. The chain links TRBV27 to TRBJ2-7; 12 bases align to TRBD2. Unmatched junction bases numbered 15, after V lost 5 bases and J lost 4 bases. The CDR3 runs 18 residues. CDR1 and CDR2 (germline): MNHEY, SMNVEV (reference sequence).

The J gene is TRBJ1-1, the V gene TRBV27; D call uncertain. Germline V gives CDR1 MNHEY, CDR2 SMNVEV (reference sequence). This CDR3 region has 13 residues. Between the trimmed V and J ends, which lost 5 bases and 3 bases, there was a span of 10 bases. In DNA, the CDR3 is TGTGCCAGCAGTCCTGCGGGGTACACTGAAGCTTTCTTT. Translated: CASSPAGYTEAFF.

Comment on this clone: The sample carries other DNA sequences with the same CDR3. This chain links TRBV27 with TRBJ2-7, with D possibly TRBD2 on 5 matching bases. Germline loops: CDR1 MNHEY, CDR2 SMNVEV (reference sequence). V lost 3 bases to trimming and J lost 0 bases, with 9 bases between them. The CDR3 consists of 14 residues. The CDR3 loop reads CASSFSGSSYEQYF. As DNA, the CDR3 is TGTGCCAGCAGTTTCAGTGGGAGCTCCTACGAGCAGTACTTC.

V usage is TRBV6-5 and J usage is TRBJ2-1; TRBD2 matches at 7 bases. The junction had 10 bases not matched to a gene; V was cut back by 8 bases and J by 9 bases. CDR1 MNHEY and CDR2 SVGAGI come from the germline V gene. This CDR3 region has 13 residues. The CDR3 DNA reads TGTGCCAGCGGACCGACGGGGGGTCCTGAGCAGTTCTTC. It specifies CASGPTGGPEQFF.

The V call is TRBV14, the J call TRBJ2-1, with TRBD1 as a possible D gene (6 bases). The CDR3 is 17 residues long. Germline V gene sequence: CDR1 SGHDN, CDR2 FVKESK. V gave up 1 base and J gave up 5 bases, with 18 bases separating them. CDR3 protein: CASSQVTGTPTDNEQFF. DNA for the CDR3: TGTGCCAGCAGCCAAGTCACCGGGACACCGACGGACAATGAGCAGTTCTTC.

By sample fraction, this clone is medium-sized (0.01 to 0.1%). This rearrangement joins TRBV6-4 to TRBJ2-3; TRBD2 is a possible D gene (6 bases). Germline CDR1 reads MRHNA; CDR2 reads SNTAGT. This CDR3 is built from 14 residues. V was clipped by 4 bases and J by 3 bases, with 11 bases between them. DNA of the CDR3: TGTGCCAGCAGTGTGCTAGGAGGGACAGATACGCAGTATTTT. As protein: CASSVLGGTDTQYF.

V is TRBV25-1 and J is TRBJ2-2, with D perhaps matching TRBD1 or TRBD2 (5 bases each). This CDR3 region has 15 residues. Trimming took off 2 bases at V and 6 bases at J, with 13 bases between the two ends. Germline V gene sequence: CDR1 MGHDK, CDR2 SYGVNS. The CDR3 sequence: CASSEVWGLSGELFF. The CDR3 region has the DNA TGTGCCAGCAGTGAAGTGTGGGGGTTATCCGGGGAGCTGTTTTTT.

The rearrangement uses TRBV6-5 and TRBJ2-7; D is undetermined. The CDR3 is made up of 13 amino acids. Germline V gene lookup returns CDR1 MNHEY and CDR2 SVGAGI. V dropped 0 bases and J dropped 6 bases, with 9 bases sitting between them. In DNA, the CDR3 is TGTGCCAGCAGTTACTCGAGCAGCGTCGAGCAGTACTTC. It translates to CASSYSSSVEQYF.

This clone showed up just a few times. The chain uses TRBV6-9 and TRBJ1-2; a possible D gene is TRBD1 (5 bases). Trimming left V 5 bases short and J 5 bases short, with 12 bases between. Germline V gives CDR1 MNHGY, CDR2 SVAAGI. The CDR3 totals 13 residues. The chain's CDR3 is CASSKRGGYGYTF. The CDR3 bases are TGTGCCAGCAGTAAAAGGGGTGGATATGGCTACACCTTC.

This clone showed up just a few times. The rearrangement uses TRBV19 and TRBJ1-2; a weak D match, TRBD1 (6 bases). CDR1 and CDR2 (germline): LNHDA, SQIVND (reference sequence). The CDR3 length is 17 residues. The V end lost 3 bases, the J end lost 10 bases, and 27 bases lay between the germline ends. This CDR3 reads CASSMGTPFSVLIDYTF. The CDR3 coding sequence is TGTGCCAGTAGTATGGGGACACCTTTTTCTGTACTCATCGACTACACCTTC.

The chain carries TRBV5-1 and TRBJ2-7; 10 positions agree with TRBD2. CDR3 length: 15 residues. From germline, CDR1 is SGHRS and CDR2 YFSETQ. Trimming cost V 0 bases and J 4 bases; bases outside gene matches: 4. The CDR3 protein is CASSLGVAGGYEQYF. DNA of the CDR3: TGCGCCAGCAGCTTGGGTGTAGCGGGAGGTTACGAGCAGTACTTC.

This clone was seen a few times. The chain is built from TRBV6-6 and TRBJ2-1, with 7 bases fitting TRBD2. In germline, CDR1 is MNHNY, CDR2 SVGAGI (reference sequence). The V and J ends lost 6 bases and 1 base, in that order; junction bases with no gene match: 6. This CDR3 has 15 amino acids. The CDR3 region has the DNA TGTGCCAGCAGAGACCGCGGGGGATCCTACAATGAGCAGTTCTTC. This translates into CASRDRGGSYNEQFF.

The chain uses TRBV7-3 and TRBJ2-1; D not certain. The V end lost 4 bases, the J end lost 6 bases, and 7 bases lay between the germline ends. This CDR3 spans 12 amino acids. Germline values: CDR1 SGHTA, CDR2 FQGTGA. Here the CDR3 DNA reads TGTGCCAGCAGCTACCAGATCAATGAGCAGTTCTTC. It yields the protein CASSYQINEQFF.

CDR3 nucleotides: TGCGCCGGCGTCCGGGTGGGGAACGGAAACACCATATATTTT. It yields the protein CAGVRVGNGNTIYF. V gene TRBV5-1 combines with J gene TRBJ1-3; D uncertain. V lost 10 bases and J 4 bases, leaving 18 bases between the germline ends. This CDR3 comprises 14 residues. In germline, CDR1 is SGHRS, CDR2 YFSETQ.